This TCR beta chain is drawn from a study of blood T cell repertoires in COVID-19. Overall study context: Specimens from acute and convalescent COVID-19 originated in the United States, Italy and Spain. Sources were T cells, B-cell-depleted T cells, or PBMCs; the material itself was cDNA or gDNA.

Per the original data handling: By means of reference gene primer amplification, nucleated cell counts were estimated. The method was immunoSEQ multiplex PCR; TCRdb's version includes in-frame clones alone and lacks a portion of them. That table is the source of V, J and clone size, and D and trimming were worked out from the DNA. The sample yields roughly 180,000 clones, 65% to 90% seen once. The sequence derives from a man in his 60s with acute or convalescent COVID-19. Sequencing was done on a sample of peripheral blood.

The CDR3 DNA reads TGTGCCAGCAGTTTACCCTGGGGTAGAGGGAATTCACCCCTCCACTTT. Its translation: CASSLPWGRGNSPLHF. The chain couples TRBV28 to TRBJ1-6; D is unresolved. This CDR3 comprises 16 residues. The V and J ends lost 2 bases and 7 bases respectively, with 15 bases between them. Germline V gene sequence: CDR1 MDHEN, CDR2 SYDVKM.